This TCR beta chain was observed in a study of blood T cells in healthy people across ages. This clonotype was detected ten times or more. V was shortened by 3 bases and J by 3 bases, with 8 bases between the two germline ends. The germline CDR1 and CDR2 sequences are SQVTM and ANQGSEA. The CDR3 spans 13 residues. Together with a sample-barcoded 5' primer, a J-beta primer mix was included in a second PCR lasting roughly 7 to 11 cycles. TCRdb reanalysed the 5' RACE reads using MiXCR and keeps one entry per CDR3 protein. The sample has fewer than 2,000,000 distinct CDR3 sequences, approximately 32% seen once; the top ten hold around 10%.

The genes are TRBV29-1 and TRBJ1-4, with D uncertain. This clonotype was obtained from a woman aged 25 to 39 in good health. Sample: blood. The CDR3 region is CSVETSANEKLFF. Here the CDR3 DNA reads TGCAGCGTTGAGACGTCGGCTAATGAAAAACTGTTTTTT. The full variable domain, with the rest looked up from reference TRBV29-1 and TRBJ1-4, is SAVISQKPSRDICQRGTSLTIQCQVDSQVTMMFWYRQQPGQSLTLIATANQGSEATYESGFVIDKFPISRPNLTFSTLTVSNMSPEDSSIYLCSVETSANEKLFFGSGTQLSVL.